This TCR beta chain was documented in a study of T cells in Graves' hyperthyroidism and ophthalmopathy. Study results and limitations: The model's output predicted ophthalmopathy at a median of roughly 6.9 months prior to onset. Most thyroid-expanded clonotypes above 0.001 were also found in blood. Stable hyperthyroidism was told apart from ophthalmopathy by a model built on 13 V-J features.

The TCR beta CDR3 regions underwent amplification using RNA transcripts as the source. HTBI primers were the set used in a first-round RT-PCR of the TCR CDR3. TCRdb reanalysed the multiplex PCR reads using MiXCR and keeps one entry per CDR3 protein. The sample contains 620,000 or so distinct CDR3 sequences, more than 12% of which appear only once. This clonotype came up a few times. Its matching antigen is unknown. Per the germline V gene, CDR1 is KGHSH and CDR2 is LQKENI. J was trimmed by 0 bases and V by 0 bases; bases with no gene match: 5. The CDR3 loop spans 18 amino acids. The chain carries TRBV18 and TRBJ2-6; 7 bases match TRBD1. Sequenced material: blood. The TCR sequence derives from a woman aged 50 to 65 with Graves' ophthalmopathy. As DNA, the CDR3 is TGTGCCAGCTCACCACCGGGACAGCAATCCTCTGGGGCCAACGTCCTGACTTTC. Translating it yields CASSPPGQQSSGANVLTF.